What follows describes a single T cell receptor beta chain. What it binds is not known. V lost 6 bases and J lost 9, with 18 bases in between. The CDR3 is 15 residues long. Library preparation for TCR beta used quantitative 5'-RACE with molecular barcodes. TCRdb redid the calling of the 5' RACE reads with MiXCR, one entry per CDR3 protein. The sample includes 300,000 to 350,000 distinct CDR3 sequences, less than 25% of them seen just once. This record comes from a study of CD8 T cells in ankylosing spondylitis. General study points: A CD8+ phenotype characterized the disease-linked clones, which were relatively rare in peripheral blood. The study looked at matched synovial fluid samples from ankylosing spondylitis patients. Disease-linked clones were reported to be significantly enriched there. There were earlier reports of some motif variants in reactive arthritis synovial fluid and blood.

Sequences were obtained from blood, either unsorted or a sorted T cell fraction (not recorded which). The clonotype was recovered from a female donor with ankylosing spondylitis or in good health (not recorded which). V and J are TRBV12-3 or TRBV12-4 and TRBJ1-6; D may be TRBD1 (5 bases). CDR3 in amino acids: CASRGDPLLGSPLHF. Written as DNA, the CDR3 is TGTGCCAGCAGGGGGGACCCACTTCTAGGTTCACCCCTCCACTTT.